Presented here are 17 T cell receptor beta chains from one specimen sequenced in a study of blood T cell repertoires in COVID-19. Here immunoSEQ multiplex PCR was the method, and the copy in TCRdb shows in-frame clones only, minus some. The sample includes around 200,000 clones, 80% to 90% seen only once; the top ten take 20% to 25%. Sequenced material: peripheral blood. The receptors were gathered from a man aged 65 to 85 with active or convalescent COVID-19.

The chain combines TRBV19 with TRBJ1-1; no reliable D call. In germline, CDR1 is LNHDA, CDR2 SQIVND (reference sequence). The CDR3 contains 14 residues. Trimming cost V 1 base and J 4 bases, with 10 bases left between them. CDR3 nucleotide sequence: TGTGCCAGTAGTATAGTCGGGGAGGGCACTGAAGCTTTCTTT. Its translation: CASSIVGEGTEAFF.

The chain employs TRBV3-1 (or the pseudogene TRBV3-2) and TRBJ1-5, with 7 bases matching TRBD1. V lost 4 bases to trimming and J lost 4 bases; unmatched junction nucleotides: 4. The CDR3 totals 14 residues. Germline V gene data show CDR1 as LGHDT and CDR2 as YNNKEL (reference sequence). CDR3 DNA: TGTGCCAGCAGCCGAACGACAGGGAATCAGCCCCAGCATTTT. Its translation is CASSRTTGNQPQHF.

The chain joins TRBV19 to TRBJ1-1; 7 bases fit TRBD1. Germline V CDR1 and CDR2: LNHDA, SQIVND (reference sequence). The CDR3 sequence is 17 residues long. Losses at the gene ends were 1 base for V and 1 base for J; bases not matched to a gene: 9. The CDR3 region is CASSIAGGQGPNTEAFF. The CDR3 region has the DNA TGTGCCAGTAGTATAGCAGGGGGGCAGGGGCCGAACACTGAAGCTTTCTTT.

The chain joins TRBV7-2 to TRBJ2-7; 8 nucleotides align to TRBD1. Trimming cost V 3 bases and J 4 bases; bases outside gene matches: 5. The CDR3 is made up of 14 amino acids. CDR1 SGHTA and CDR2 FQGNSA come from the germline V gene. Here the CDR3 DNA reads TGTGCCAGCAGCTTTTCCCAGGGGGCTTACGAGCAGTACTTC. Protein: CASSFSQGAYEQYF.

The rearrangement uses TRBV25-1 and TRBJ2-3, with 11 bases that match TRBD2. This CDR3 region has 17 residues. The V gene's germline CDR1 is MGHDK and CDR2 SYGVNS. The V segment lost 1 base and the J segment 6 bases; nucleotides outside the gene matches: 9. CDR3 loop: CASSESYGLAGGDTQYF. As DNA, the CDR3 is TGTGCCAGCAGTGAATCTTATGGACTAGCGGGTGGCGATACGCAGTATTTT.

V gene TRBV28 combines with J gene TRBJ2-1; TRBD2 is a possible D gene (5 bases). Germline V lookup: CDR1 MDHEN, CDR2 SYDVKM. This CDR3 region has 16 residues. V was trimmed by 1 base and J by 4 bases, leaving 14 bases between them. The CDR3 region is CASSLYPGTGYNEQFF. The CDR3 region has the DNA TGTGCCAGCAGTTTATATCCGGGAACGGGTTACAATGAGCAGTTCTTC.

The chain has TRBV19 and TRBJ1-4, with 7 positions matching TRBD1. There are 16 residues in the CDR3. Germline loops: CDR1 LNHDA, CDR2 SQIVND (reference sequence). The V gene end was trimmed by 10 bases and the J gene end by 4 bases; junction bases not matched to a gene: 15. CDR3 protein: CATLPQGNRGNEKLFF. DNA of the CDR3: TGTGCCACCCTTCCCCAGGGGAACAGGGGTAATGAAAAACTGTTTTTT.

This chain joins TRBV6-5 and TRBJ1-4; D ambiguous. Per the germline V gene, CDR1 is MNHEY and CDR2 is SVGAGI. Trimming took 6 bases from V and 3 from J, leaving 11 bases between them. The CDR3 is made up of 14 amino acids. CDR3 sequence reads: CASRETSANEKLFF. The CDR3 DNA sequence: TGTGCCAGCAGGGAGACTTCAGCTAATGAAAAACTGTTTTTT.

This chain uses TRBV7-2 with TRBJ2-1; 15 bases are shared with TRBD2. In germline, CDR1 is SGHTA, CDR2 FQGNSA. V lost 4 bases and J lost 8; bases outside the gene matches: 6. The CDR3 consists of 16 residues. The DNA for the CDR3 is TGTGCCAGCAGCTCAAAGGGACTAGCGGGAGGCTATGAGCAGTTCTTC. Translation gives CASSSKGLAGGYEQFF.

The genes are TRBV6-2 or TRBV6-3 and TRBJ2-1, with a possible D match to TRBD1 (5 bases). CDR3 length equals 15 residues. Between the trimmed V and J ends, which lost 2 bases and 7 bases, there was a span of 15 bases. Per germline, CDR1 MNHEY and CDR2 SVGEGT. The CDR3 nucleotides are TGTGCCAGCAGTTACAGGGGATTAAGAGTGAATGAGCAGTTCTTC. This encodes CASSYRGLRVNEQFF.

The rearrangement joins TRBV6-2 or TRBV6-3 to TRBJ2-5, with 11 bases fitting TRBD1. CDR1 and CDR2 (germline): MNHEY, SVGEGT. This CDR3 has 18 amino acids. V trimming: 5 bases; J trimming: 5 bases; junction bases outside the gene matches: 16. This CDR3 reads CASSRSWFGQGAEETQYF. The CDR3 DNA follows: TGTGCCAGCAGTCGGTCCTGGTTTGGACAGGGGGCCGAGGAGACCCAGTACTTC.

J is TRBJ1-1 and V is TRBV30, with 9 bases identical to TRBD1. The CDR3 is made up of 15 amino acids. Germline V gene data show CDR1 as GTSNPN and CDR2 as SVGIG (reference sequence). The junction had 7 bases not matched to a gene; V was cut back by 4 bases and J by 1 base. CDR3 region: CAWKGQGLGNTEAFF. In DNA form, the CDR3 reads TGTGCCTGGAAAGGACAGGGGCTAGGGAACACTGAAGCTTTCTTT. The full variable domain, its missing parts supplied by reference TRBV30 and TRBJ1-1, is SQTIHQWPATLVQPVGSPLSLECTVEGTSNPNLYWYRQAAGRGLQLLFYSVGIGQISSEVPQNLSASRPQDRQFILSSKKLLLSDSGFYLCAWKGQGLGNTEAFFGQGTRLTVV.

The chain employs TRBV6-5 and TRBJ1-5; 7 nucleotides line up with TRBD1. The V and J ends lost 4 bases and 4 bases, in that order; junction bases with no gene match: 4. CDR1 is MNHEY, CDR2 SVGAGI, per germline. This CDR3 is 14 amino acids long. CDR3 region: CASSWDRTNQPQHF. Here the CDR3 DNA reads TGTGCCAGCAGTTGGGACAGAACTAATCAGCCCCAGCATTTT.

The chain couples TRBV4-3 to TRBJ1-5, with D maybe TRBD1 (6 bases). Germline V gene sequence: CDR1 LGHNA, CDR2 YSLEER. The CDR3 is 15 amino acids. V was cut by 3 bases and J by 5 bases, with 14 bases left in between. The CDR3 region has the DNA TGCGCCAGCAGCCACGATACAGGGTCCTATCAGCCCCAGCATTTT. Amino acids: CASSHDTGSYQPQHF.

This rearrangement joins TRBV19 to TRBJ2-7, with TRBD2 as a possible D gene (6 bases). Trimming pared 4 bases from V and 7 bases from J, leaving 17 bases between. Germline CDR1 is LNHDA and CDR2 is SQIVND (reference sequence). The CDR3 consists of 14 residues. The CDR3 reads CASSTTRGTLEQYF. CDR3 nucleotides: TGTGCCAGTAGTACAACCCGCGGGACTCTTGAGCAGTACTTC.

The chain combines TRBV6-2 or TRBV6-3 with TRBJ2-7; D perhaps matches TRBD1 (6 bases). V lost 1 base to trimming and J lost 3 bases, with 10 bases between them. The CDR3 runs to 14 residues. Germline assignment: CDR1 MNHEY and CDR2 SVGEGT. The CDR3 spells CASSYWTESYEQYF. Written as DNA, the CDR3 is TGTGCCAGCAGTTACTGGACAGAGAGCTACGAGCAGTACTTC.

The V and J genes are TRBV10-3 and TRBJ1-1; perhaps TRBD1 as D (5 bases). The CDR3 has 15 amino acids. The V gene lost 2 bases and the J gene lost 6 bases, with 16 bases spanning the gap. Germline CDR1 is ENHRY and CDR2 is SYGVKD. The CDR3 DNA reads as TGTGCCATCAGTGAGGGCCCGGGACTTTTAGCTGAAGCTTTCTTT. This gives the protein CAISEGPGLLAEAFF.